The present T cell receptor (beta chain) was sequenced within a study of T cell repertoires in cytomegalovirus infection. Study in general: Both a matching HLA type and CMV infection were indicated by public TCR beta signatures.

Note on this clonotype: Its antigen is unidentified.

TCRdb reprocessed the reads via MiXCR and lists one record per CDR3 protein. This table holds about 440,000 distinct CDR3 sequences, about a third found once. Regarding the study as a whole: CMV-specific TCR beta clonotypes restricted by HLA-C were the ones dominating the ex vivo response. Cumulated frequencies of public TCR beta families served to identify carriers of CMV plus the relevant HLA.

Source material: PBMCs. This sequence was found in a human donor in good health (CMV status not recorded). Some clones in this sample may be carry-over from other donors' samples.

The CDR3 nucleotides read TGTGCCAGCAGCGGGACAGGGGGCATCCAGCCCCAGCATTTT. This encodes CASSGTGGIQPQHF. The chain recombines TRBV6-1 with TRBJ1-5, with 12 bases fitting TRBD1. Unmatched junction bases numbered 4, after V lost 6 bases and J lost 7 bases. CDR1 is MNHNS, CDR2 SASEGT, per germline. This CDR3 spans 14 amino acids.